This T cell receptor beta chain was profiled in a study of blood T cells in healthy people across ages. The second PCR ran about 7 to 12 cycles with a sample-barcoded 5' primer and J-beta primers. TCRdb reprocessed the 5' RACE reads with MiXCR, giving one entry per CDR3 protein. The sample lists over 600,000 distinct CDR3 sequences; about 45% were seen once. V dropped 3 bases and J dropped 2; count of bases not matched to a gene: 3. CDR3 length: 14 amino acids. Germline loops: CDR1 SGHTA, CDR2 FQGTGA. This clonotype turned up a few times. This receptor was taken from a man older than 75 in good health. Material: blood. The V and J genes are TRBV7-3 and TRBJ2-7, with 8 nucleotides matching TRBD1. The CDR3 coding sequence is TGTGCCAGCAGCTTCGGACAGGGCCCCTACGAGCAGTACTTC. It encodes CASSFGQGPYEQYF.